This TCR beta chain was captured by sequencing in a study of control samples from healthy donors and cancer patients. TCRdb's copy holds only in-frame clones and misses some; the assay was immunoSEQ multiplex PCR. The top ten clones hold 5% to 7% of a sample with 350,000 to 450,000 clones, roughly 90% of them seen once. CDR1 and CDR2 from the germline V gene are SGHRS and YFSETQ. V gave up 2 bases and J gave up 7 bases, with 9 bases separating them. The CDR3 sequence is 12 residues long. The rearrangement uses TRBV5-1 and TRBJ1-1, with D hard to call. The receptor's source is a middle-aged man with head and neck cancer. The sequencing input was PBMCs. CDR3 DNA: TGCGCCAGCAGCTTTGACGTTCGTGAAGCTTTCTTT. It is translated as CASSFDVREAFF.